The 21 T cell receptor beta chains in this list originate from one sample, sequenced in a study of CD8+ T cells in alopecia areata. Sequencing templates came from extracted RNA that was reverse transcribed into cDNA. Profiled with immunoSEQ multiplex PCR; TCRdb holds only in-frame clones, not every one. This sample has 65,000 to 95,000 clones; roughly half occur once, and the top ten carry around 5%. Material: NKG2D-high CD8+ T cells sorted from blood. The receptors derive from a human donor with alopecia areata.

V and J are TRBV7-9 and TRBJ2-3; the D gene could be TRBD1 or TRBD2 (5 bases each). This CDR3 has 14 residues. Germline V gene lookup returns CDR1 SEHNR and CDR2 FQNEAQ (reference sequence). Trimming stripped 4 bases from V and 0 bases from J, with 8 bases between. The CDR3 protein is CASSSWDSTDTQYF. The CDR3 bases are TGTGCCAGCAGCTCCTGGGACAGCACAGATACGCAGTATTTT.

The V gene is TRBV27, the J gene TRBJ2-2; a possible D gene is TRBD2 (7 bases). The CDR3 totals 15 residues. Germline CDR1 is MNHEY and CDR2 is SMNVEV (reference sequence). Trimming left V 6 bases short and J 3 bases short, with 14 bases between. The CDR3: CASSPGGGYTGELFF. The CDR3 DNA sequence: TGTGCCAGCAGCCCGGGCGGGGGCTACACCGGGGAGCTGTTTTTT.

The chain links TRBV5-1 to TRBJ1-1; D is uncertain. V lost 2 bases to trimming and J lost 8 bases, with 13 bases between them. CDR1 and CDR2 from the germline V gene are SGHRS and YFSETQ. CDR3 size: 13 residues. The DNA of the CDR3 is TGCGCCAGCAGCTTATTGTCCGGGCACGAAGCTTTCTTT. It is translated as CASSLLSGHEAFF.

The chain combines TRBV2 with TRBJ2-1; TRBD2 matches at 9 bases. The germline V gene encodes CDR1 SNHLY and CDR2 FYNNEI. J was trimmed by 8 bases and V by 8 bases; bases with no gene match: 7. This CDR3 region has 13 residues. Here the CDR3 reads CASRFSGSYEQFF. The DNA for the CDR3 is TGTGCCAGCCGGTTTAGCGGGAGTTATGAGCAGTTCTTC.

This clone was observed a few times. Other DNA sequences in this specimen translate into the identical CDR3. This chain uses TRBV29-1 with TRBJ2-7; 9 bases line up with TRBD1. The V and J ends lost 5 bases and 1 base, in that order; junction bases with no gene match: 3. This CDR3 contains 13 residues. Per germline, CDR1 SQVTM and CDR2 ANQGSEA. Here the CDR3 reads CSVLTGGSYEQYF. The CDR3 DNA reads TGCAGCGTTCTGACAGGGGGATCCTACGAGCAGTACTTC.

The rearrangement links TRBV2 to TRBJ1-5; 9 positions agree with TRBD1. Germline loops: CDR1 SNHLY, CDR2 FYNNEI. CDR3 length: 17 residues. With V trimmed by 4 bases and J by 0 bases, 7 bases remained unmatched. The CDR3 spells CASSGDRGWDSNQPQHF. CDR3 bases: TGTGCCAGCAGTGGAGACAGGGGGTGGGATAGCAATCAGCCCCAGCATTTT. Variable domain in full (rest from reference TRBV2 and TRBJ1-5): EPEVTQTPSHQVTQMGQEVILRCVPISNHLYFYWYRQILGQKVEFLVSFYNNEISEKSEIFDDQFSVERPDGSNFTLKIRSTKLEDSAMYFCASSGDRGWDSNQPQHFGDGTRLSIL.

This clone was recorded a few times. This sequence joins TRBV28 and TRBJ1-5; 7 positions agree with TRBD1. Germline V gives CDR1 MDHEN, CDR2 SYDVKM. The J segment lost 3 bases and the V segment lost 6 bases, leaving 5 bases of the junction unmatched. The CDR3 is 14 amino acids. CDR3 amino acids: CASSWDRYNQPQHF. CDR3 nucleotide sequence: TGTGCCAGCAGCTGGGACAGATACAATCAGCCCCAGCATTTT.

This clone showed up just a few times. The chain carries TRBV29-1 and TRBJ2-3, with TRBD1 matching over 7 bases. This CDR3 has 14 residues. In germline, CDR1 is SQVTM, CDR2 ANQGSEA. Losses at the gene ends were 1 base for V and 10 bases for J; bases not matched to a gene: 11. The DNA for the CDR3 is TGCAGCGTTGAAGGGACAGGAGAACTTGAGGCGCAGTATTTT. Residues: CSVEGTGELEAQYF.

This chain connects TRBV4-1 to TRBJ1-5; D unclear. The germline gives CDR1 MGHRA, CDR2 YSYEKL. CDR3 size: 13 residues. V lost 1 base and J 6 bases, leaving 7 bases between the germline ends. The CDR3 reads CASSQVGSQPQHF. CDR3 DNA: TGCGCCAGCAGCCAAGTGGGGAGTCAGCCCCAGCATTTT.

The J gene is TRBJ2-7, the V gene TRBV28; 8 nucleotides match TRBD1. Per the germline V gene, CDR1 is MDHEN and CDR2 is SYDVKM. CDR3 length equals 13 residues. The ends lost 5 bases at V and 5 bases at J; junction bases unmatched: 5. The CDR3 sequence: CASSPQGAHEQYF. CDR3 nucleotide sequence: TGTGCCAGCAGTCCCCAGGGGGCCCACGAGCAGTACTTC.

The chain carries TRBV30 and TRBJ1-5; D remains unclear. Trimming removed 0 bases from V and 6 bases from J, with 18 bases in between. Germline values: CDR1 GTSNPN, CDR2 SVGIG (reference sequence). This CDR3 spans 16 amino acids. Written as DNA, the CDR3 is TGTGCCTGGAGTGTACTCGGGGAAGCCAGTGGTCAGCCCCAGCATTTT. Translation gives CAWSVLGEASGQPQHF. The whole variable domain, remainder taken from reference TRBV30 and TRBJ1-5, is SQTIHQWPATLVQPVGSPLSLECTVEGTSNPNLYWYRQAAGRGLQLLFYSVGIGQISSEVPQNLSASRPQDRQFILSSKKLLLSDSGFYLCAWSVLGEASGQPQHFGDGTRLSIL.

The gene calls are TRBV21-1 and TRBJ2-7; the DNA was not used to check the table's D call, TRBD2. TRBV21-1 constitutes a pseudogene. The CDR3 is 9 amino acids. The CDR3 sequence is CASSKFRDF. The CDR3 nucleotides read TGTGCCAGCAGCAAATTTCGGGACTTC.

The sample holds a few counts of this clone. This chain connects TRBV7-9 to TRBJ2-1; D might be TRBD1 or TRBD2, each matching 5 bases. There are 16 residues in the CDR3. Germline CDR1 reads SEHNR; CDR2 reads FQNEAQ (reference sequence). Trimming left V 5 bases short and J 1 base short, with 15 bases between. The chain's CDR3 is CASSPWGTQSYNEQFF. CDR3 sequence (DNA): TGTGCCAGCAGCCCCTGGGGGACCCAGTCCTACAATGAGCAGTTCTTC. Full variable domain (remainder filled in from reference TRBV7-9 and TRBJ2-1): DTGVSQNPRHKITKRGQNVTFRCDPISEHNRLYWYRQTLGQGPEFLTYFQNEAQLEKSRLLSDRFSAERPKGSFSTLEIQRTEQGDSAMYLCASSPWGTQSYNEQFFGPGTRLTVL.

The chain carries TRBV7-2 and TRBJ1-2; D remains unclear. The CDR3 spans 16 residues. V lost 4 bases and J lost 4, with 19 bases in between. Germline-derived CDR1 and CDR2 are SGHTA and FQGNSA. DNA of the CDR3: TGTGCCAGCAGCTCCGGGCCCTATATACGGGGCTATGGCTACACCTTC. Its protein is CASSSGPYIRGYGYTF. The full variable domain, with the rest looked up from reference TRBV7-2 and TRBJ1-2, is GAGVSQSPSNKVTEKGKDVELRCDPISGHTALYWYRQSLGQGLEFLIYFQGNSAPDKSGLPSDRFSAERTGGSVSTLTIQRTQQEDSAVYLCASSSGPYIRGYGYTFGSGTRLTVV.

The V call is TRBV30, the J call TRBJ2-7, with D possibly being TRBD1 (6 bases). Per germline, CDR1 GTSNPN and CDR2 SVGIG (reference sequence). The CDR3 extends over 14 amino acids. V was pared by 1 base and J by 2 bases, with 12 bases between. CDR3 nucleotide sequence: TGTGCCTGGAGTGAAGACAGGAATCCCTACGAGCAGTACTTC. Protein: CAWSEDRNPYEQYF.

The gene calls are TRBV13 and TRBJ2-1; possible D gene TRBD2, 6 bases. CDR1 and CDR2 from the germline V gene are PRHDT and FYEKMQ (reference sequence). V lost 4 bases, J lost 4 bases, and 14 bases lay in between. CDR3 length: 15 amino acids. The CDR3 spells CASSSRAGPYNEQFF. The CDR3 bases are TGTGCCAGCAGCTCTCGAGCGGGCCCTTACAATGAGCAGTTCTTC.

The chain recombines TRBV9 with TRBJ2-3, with TRBD2 as a possible D gene (6 bases). Germline assignment: CDR1 SGDLS and CDR2 YYNGEE. V lost 4 bases and J lost 0, with 9 bases in between. The CDR3 contains 14 residues. The CDR3 loop is CASSPGTSTDTQYF. In nucleotides, the CDR3 is TGTGCCAGCAGCCCCGGGACTAGCACAGATACGCAGTATTTT.

A few counts support this clone. V gene TRBV5-4 combines with J gene TRBJ2-1; D not certain. CDR3 length: 15 amino acids. Trimming removed 4 bases at V and 5 bases at J, with 16 bases between. Germline CDR1 and CDR2: SGHNT and YYREEE (reference sequence). CDR3 in amino acids: CASSPIELYHNEQFF. DNA of the CDR3: TGTGCCAGCAGCCCCATTGAACTATACCACAATGAGCAGTTCTTC.

This clone was observed a few times. The rearrangement uses TRBV19 and TRBJ1-1, with D possibly TRBD1 on 5 matching bases. The ends were cut back, 3 bases at V and 11 bases at J, with 16 bases in the middle. From germline, CDR1 is LNHDA and CDR2 SQIVND (reference sequence). This CDR3 region has 13 residues. CDR3 loop: CASSIQGPAAAFF. The CDR3 DNA sequence: TGTGCCAGTAGTATTCAGGGTCCCGCGGCGGCTTTCTTT. Drawing the rest from reference TRBV19 and TRBJ1-1, the complete variable domain is DGGITQSPKYLFRKEGQNVTLSCEQNLNHDAMYWYRQDPGQGLRLIYYSQIVNDFQKGDIAEGYSVSREKKESFPLTVTSAQKNPTAFYLCASSIQGPAAAFFGQGTRLTVV.

This clone was counted only a few times. This chain connects TRBV19 to TRBJ2-4, with D unclear. The length of the CDR3 is 14 residues. Trimming took 5 bases from V and 6 from J, leaving 14 bases between them. Germline CDR1 LNHDA, CDR2 SQIVND (reference sequence). The CDR3 bases are TGTGCCAGTAGTGTGGGCGGATCGGGAAACATTCAGTACTTC. Protein: CASSVGGSGNIQYF.

This clone appeared a few times. The CDR3 nucleotides are TGTGCCAGCAGTCCCCCCGGATACGAGCAGTACTTC. Its protein is CASSPPGYEQYF. J is TRBJ2-7 and V is TRBV28; no clear D gene. In germline, CDR1 is MDHEN, CDR2 SYDVKM. The V and J ends lost 5 bases and 4 bases respectively, with 9 bases between them. This CDR3 contains 12 residues.